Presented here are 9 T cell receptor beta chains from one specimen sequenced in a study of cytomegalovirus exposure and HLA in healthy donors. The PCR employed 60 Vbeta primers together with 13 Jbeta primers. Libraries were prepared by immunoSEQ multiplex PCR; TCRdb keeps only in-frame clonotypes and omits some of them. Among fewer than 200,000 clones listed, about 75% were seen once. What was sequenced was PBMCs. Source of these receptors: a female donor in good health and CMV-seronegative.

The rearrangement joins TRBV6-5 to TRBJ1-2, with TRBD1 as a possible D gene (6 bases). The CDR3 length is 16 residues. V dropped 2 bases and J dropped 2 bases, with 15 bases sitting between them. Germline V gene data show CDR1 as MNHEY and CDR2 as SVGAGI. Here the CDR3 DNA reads TGTGCCAGCAGTTACCAGGGAGGGGGTTCGAACTATGGCTACACCTTC. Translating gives CASSYQGGGSNYGYTF.

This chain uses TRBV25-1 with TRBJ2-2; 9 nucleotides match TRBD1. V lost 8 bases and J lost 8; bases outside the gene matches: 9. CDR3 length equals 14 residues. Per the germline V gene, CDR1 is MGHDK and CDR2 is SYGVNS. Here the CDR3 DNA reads TGTGCCAGCTCCTCGGACAGGGGCGGTGGGGAGCTGTTTTTT. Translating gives CASSSDRGGGELFF.

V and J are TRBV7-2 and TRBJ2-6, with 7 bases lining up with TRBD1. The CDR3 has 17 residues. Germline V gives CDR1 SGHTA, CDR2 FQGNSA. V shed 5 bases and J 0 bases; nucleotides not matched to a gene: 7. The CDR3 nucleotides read TGTGCCAGCAGCCCCGGGACAGTTTCCTCTGGGGCCAACGTCCTGACTTTC. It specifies CASSPGTVSSGANVLTF.

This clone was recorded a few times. CDR3 protein: CASILSGIFTDTQYF. The CDR3 coding sequence is TGTGCCAGCATATTATCGGGGATTTTCACAGATACGCAGTATTTT. This chain joins TRBV2 and TRBJ2-3, with TRBD2 as a possible D gene (5 bases). Trimming took 7 bases from V and 2 from J, leaving 16 bases between them. From germline, CDR1 is SNHLY and CDR2 FYNNEI. The CDR3 is made up of 15 amino acids.

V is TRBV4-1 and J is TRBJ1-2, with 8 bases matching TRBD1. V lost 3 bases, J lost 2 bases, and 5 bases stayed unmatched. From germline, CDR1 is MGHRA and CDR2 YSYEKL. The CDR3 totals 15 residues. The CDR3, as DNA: TGCGCCAGCAGCCAGCCAAGACAGGGGAACTATGGCTACACCTTC. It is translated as CASSQPRQGNYGYTF.

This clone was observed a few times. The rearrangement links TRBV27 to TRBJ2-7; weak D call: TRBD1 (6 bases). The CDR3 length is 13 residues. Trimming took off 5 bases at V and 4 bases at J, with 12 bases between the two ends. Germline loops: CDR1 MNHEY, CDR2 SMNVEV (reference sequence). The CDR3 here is CASSPTGLYEQYF. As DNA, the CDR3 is TGTGCCAGCAGTCCCACAGGGCTATACGAGCAGTACTTC.

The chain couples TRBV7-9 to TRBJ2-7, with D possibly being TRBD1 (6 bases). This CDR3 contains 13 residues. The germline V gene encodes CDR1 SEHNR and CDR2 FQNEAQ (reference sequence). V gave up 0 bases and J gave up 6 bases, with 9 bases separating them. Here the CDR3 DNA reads TGTGCCAGCAGCTTAGCACAGGGACGCGAGCAGTACTTC. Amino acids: CASSLAQGREQYF.

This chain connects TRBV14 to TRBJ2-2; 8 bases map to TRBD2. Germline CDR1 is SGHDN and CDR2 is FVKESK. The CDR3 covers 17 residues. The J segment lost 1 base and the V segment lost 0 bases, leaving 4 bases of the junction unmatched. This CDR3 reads CASSQETAGVNTGELFF. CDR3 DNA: TGTGCCAGCAGCCAAGAGACAGCGGGAGTGAACACCGGGGAGCTGTTTTTT.

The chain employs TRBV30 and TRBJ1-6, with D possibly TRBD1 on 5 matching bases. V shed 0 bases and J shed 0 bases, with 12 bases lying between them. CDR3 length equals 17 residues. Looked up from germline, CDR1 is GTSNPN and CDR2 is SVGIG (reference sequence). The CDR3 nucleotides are TGTGCCTGGAGTGTGCGGGACCGAAGCTCCTATAATTCACCCCTCCACTTT. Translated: CAWSVRDRSSYNSPLHF.